A few counts support the clone carrying this T cell receptor beta chain. Antigen: not known. The data stem from a study of T cell repertoires in cytomegalovirus infection. As for the study in general: CMV infection and matching HLA type were both indicated by public TCR beta signatures.

TCRdb reprocessed the reads via MiXCR and lists one record per CDR3 protein. The repertoire holds 150,000 or so distinct CDR3 sequences, with about 20% as singletons. The germline gives CDR1 SGHTA, CDR2 FQGNSA. V lost 1 base and J 1 base, leaving 14 bases between the germline ends. CDR3 length: 17 amino acids. Material: CD8+ T cells from cultured PBMCs, obtained from culture after CMV antigen stimulation. This chain uses TRBV7-2 with TRBJ1-5, with a tentative D call TRBD1 (5 bases). The receptor was derived from a human donor in good health (CMV status not recorded). Some clones in this sample may be carry-over from other donors' samples. The CDR3 here is CASSLEVGVRSNQPQHF. CDR3 bases: TGTGCCAGCAGCTTAGAGGTGGGGGTAAGGAGCAATCAGCCCCAGCATTTT.